A single sample gave rise to the 24 T cell receptor beta chains below, sequenced in a study of T-cell memory formation after mild COVID-19. TCRdb re-called the 5' RACE reads through MiXCR, storing one row per CDR3 protein. The sample lists approximately 450,000 distinct CDR3 sequences; approximately 18% were seen once. Specimen: PBMCs or a T cell subset sorted from them (not recorded which). These receptors all stem from an adult woman who had mild COVID-19 (a few samples of this study predate the infection). Cell type and time point are not known.

The chain is built from TRBV7-2 and TRBJ2-2; 9 bases are shared with TRBD1. Trimming removed 5 bases from V and 7 bases from J; junction bases left unmatched: 8. The V gene's germline CDR1 is SGHTA and CDR2 FQGNSA. The CDR3 is 15 amino acids. CDR3 protein: CASSLQGAQSGELFF. In DNA, the CDR3 is TGTGCCAGCAGCCTACAGGGGGCGCAGAGCGGGGAGCTGTTTTTT.

This chain uses TRBV6-1 with TRBJ1-1; perhaps TRBD1 as D (6 bases). The length of the CDR3 is 12 residues. CDR1 is MNHNS, CDR2 SASEGT, per germline. Between the trimmed V and J ends, which lost 10 bases and 7 bases, there was a span of 16 bases. For the CDR3, the DNA is TGTGCCACCGGGGGGCGGAGAATTGAAGCTTTCTTT. The encoded protein is CATGGRRIEAFF.

The J gene is TRBJ2-2, the V gene TRBV28, with D possibly being TRBD2 (7 bases). The CDR3 loop spans 15 amino acids. Germline V gene sequence: CDR1 MDHEN, CDR2 SYDVKM. The ends were cut back, 6 bases at V and 4 bases at J, with 15 bases in the middle. The CDR3: CASRPTGRGTGELFF. CDR3 nucleotides: TGTGCCAGCAGACCTACAGGGAGGGGCACCGGGGAGCTGTTTTTT.

This clonotype was seen more than once but under ten times. This chain connects TRBV30 to TRBJ2-5; perhaps TRBD1 as D (6 bases). This CDR3 comprises 14 residues. CDR1 GTSNPN and CDR2 SVGIG come from the germline V gene (reference sequence). With 1 base removed from V and 0 bases from J, the gap between germline ends came to 9 bases. For the CDR3, the DNA is TGTGCCTGGAGTGGCACAGGGAACCAAGAGACCCAGTACTTC. This sequence encodes CAWSGTGNQETQYF.

The chain employs TRBV30 and TRBJ2-2, with 8 bases lining up with TRBD1. The CDR3 has 15 residues. Germline values: CDR1 GTSNPN, CDR2 SVGIG (reference sequence). Trimming removed 5 bases from V and 9 bases from J; junction bases left unmatched: 14. The CDR3, as DNA: TGTGCCTGGGTACCTCGGGACAGGCCCCTAAGGGAGCTGTTTTTT. It encodes CAWVPRDRPLRELFF.

V usage is TRBV24-1 and J usage is TRBJ2-1; 11 bases agree with TRBD2. Germline CDR1 is KGHDR and CDR2 is SFDVKD. With 0 bases clipped from V and 2 bases from J, the junction kept 11 bases outside the gene matches. CDR3 size: 20 residues. DNA for the CDR3: TGTGCCACCAGTGATTTGCTAGCGGGGGGTTTTGTAGAGGCCTACAATGAGCAGTTCTTC. Translated: CATSDLLAGGFVEAYNEQFF.

This chain joins TRBV6-5 and TRBJ2-3, with 9 bases aligning to TRBD1. Germline V gene sequence: CDR1 MNHEY, CDR2 SVGAGI. The CDR3 has 15 amino acids. Trimming took 6 bases from V and 3 from J; bases not matched to a gene: 7. The CDR3 DNA is TGTGCCAGCAGATTCGGACAGGGGAGGACAGATACGCAGTATTTT. It is translated as CASRFGQGRTDTQYF.

This clonotype has just a few counts. The chain joins TRBV6-2 or TRBV6-3 to TRBJ1-3; D gene unclear. Germline-derived CDR1 and CDR2 are MNHEY and SVGEGT. V was clipped by 7 bases and J by 0 bases, with 7 bases between them. The CDR3 covers 13 residues. This chain's CDR3 is CASNRASGNTIYF. CDR3 DNA: TGTGCCAGCAATAGAGCCTCTGGAAACACCATATATTTT.

There are a few counts of this clonotype. DNA of the CDR3: TGTGCCAGCAGCCACCAAGCTAGCGGTAGCTCCTACAATGAGCAGTTCTTC. Protein: CASSHQASGSSYNEQFF. This rearrangement joins TRBV6-6 to TRBJ2-1; 7 nucleotides agree with TRBD2. V lost 6 bases to trimming and J lost 0 bases; unmatched junction nucleotides: 11. Germline values: CDR1 MNHNY, CDR2 SVGAGI (reference sequence). This CDR3 is built from 17 residues.

This clonotype was recorded a few times. The chain joins TRBV7-3 to TRBJ2-2, with 9 bases identical to TRBD1. Germline lookup yields CDR1 SGHTA and CDR2 FQGTGA. The CDR3 is made up of 14 amino acids. With 8 bases clipped from V and 9 bases from J, the junction kept 10 bases outside the gene matches. The CDR3 loop reads CASAVGTGGRELFF. In DNA form, the CDR3 reads TGTGCCAGCGCTGTGGGAACAGGGGGCCGGGAGCTGTTTTTT. The full variable domain, with the rest looked up from reference TRBV7-3 and TRBJ2-2, is GAGVSQTPSNKVTEKGKYVELRCDPISGHTALYWYRQSLGQGPEFLIYFQGTGAADDSGLPNDRFFAVRPEGSVSTLKIQRTERGDSAVYLCASAVGTGGRELFFGEGSRLTVL.

This clonotype occurred a few times. The chain is built from TRBV7-3 and TRBJ2-3; 15 bases are a match to TRBD2. V shed 5 bases and J 2 bases; nucleotides not matched to a gene: 8. Per the germline V gene, CDR1 is SGHTA and CDR2 is FQGTGA. This CDR3 has 18 residues. Here the CDR3 DNA reads TGTGCCAGCAGCCCAGGACTAGCGGGAGGGGTTTTCACAGATACGCAGTATTTT. This encodes CASSPGLAGGVFTDTQYF.

V is TRBV2 and J is TRBJ2-3; D perhaps matches TRBD1 (6 bases). Germline V lookup: CDR1 SNHLY, CDR2 FYNNEI. V lost 7 bases and J lost 6, with 17 bases in between. The CDR3 runs to 14 residues. CDR3: CASMKDSWFDTQYF. CDR3 DNA sequence: TGTGCCAGCATGAAGGACAGTTGGTTCGATACGCAGTATTTT.

The chain links TRBV9 to TRBJ1-1; 8 bases fit TRBD1. The CDR3 has 15 amino acids. Losses at the gene ends were 6 bases for V and 3 bases for J; bases not matched to a gene: 10. Germline lookup yields CDR1 SGDLS and CDR2 YYNGEE. The CDR3 DNA follows: TGTGCCAGCACCCCAGCAGGGGGCAGGGACACTGAAGCTTTCTTT. Translation gives CASTPAGGRDTEAFF.

The chain is built from TRBV20-1 and TRBJ1-2, with unresolved D. V dropped 1 base and J dropped 8 bases, with 8 bases sitting between them. The CDR3 covers 11 residues. From germline, CDR1 is DFQATT and CDR2 SNEGSKA (reference sequence). The CDR3, as DNA: TGCAGTGCTAGAGGAGCCCAGGGCTACACCTTC. As protein: CSARGAQGYTF.

This clonotype was recorded a few times. The chain carries TRBV5-1 and TRBJ2-2; 9 bases line up with TRBD2. The length of the CDR3 is 17 residues. Germline V gives CDR1 SGHRS, CDR2 YFSETQ. With V trimmed by 4 bases and J by 2 bases, 9 bases remained unmatched. The CDR3 reads CASSRGLATTNTGELFF. In DNA, the CDR3 is TGCGCCAGCAGCCGCGGACTAGCGACGACTAACACCGGGGAGCTGTTTTTT.

The chain couples TRBV7-2 to TRBJ2-1; TRBD2 might be the D (5 bases). From germline, CDR1 is SGHTA and CDR2 FQGNSA. V was clipped by 2 bases and J by 1 base, with 15 bases between them. There are 17 residues in the CDR3. The CDR3 bases are TGTGCCAGCAGCTTACTAGCTCTAGCTGATTCCTACAATGAGCAGTTCTTC. Protein product: CASSLLALADSYNEQFF. Looking up the rest from reference TRBV7-2 and TRBJ2-1 gives the full variable domain: GAGVSQSPSNKVTEKGKDVELRCDPISGHTALYWYRQSLGQGLEFLIYFQGNSAPDKSGLPSDRFSAERTGGSVSTLTIQRTQQEDSAVYLCASSLLALADSYNEQFFGPGTRLTVL.

There are a few counts of this clonotype. V is TRBV5-5 and J is TRBJ2-7; D gene ambiguous. Germline CDR1 SGHKS, CDR2 YYEKEE (reference sequence). V was cut by 1 base and J by 2 bases, with 4 bases left in between. The CDR3 covers 12 residues. CDR3: CASSLFTYEQYF. CDR3 DNA: TGTGCCAGCAGCTTGTTTACCTACGAGCAGTACTTC.

This clonotype was detected a few times. The conserved phenylalanine or tryptophan is not found at the CDR3 terminus, so this likely reflects a read error. This rearrangement joins TRBV27 to TRBJ2-7; the D gene is possibly TRBD1 (6 bases). The length of the CDR3 is 13 residues. Looked up from germline, CDR1 is MNHEY and CDR2 is SMNVEV (reference sequence). The V end lost 5 bases, the J end lost 4 bases, and 12 bases lay between the germline ends. CDR3 residues: CASSTLGQYEQYL. In DNA, the CDR3 is TGTGCCAGCAGTACACTAGGACAGTACGAGCAGTACCTC.

The V call is TRBV12-3 or TRBV12-4, the J call TRBJ2-2; D call uncertain. V lost 3 bases to trimming and J lost 8 bases, with 13 bases between them. This CDR3 comprises 14 residues. The CDR3 DNA follows: TGTGCCAGCAGTTTGGTCGGGCCGGTGGGGGAGCTGTTTTTT. It is translated as CASSLVGPVGELFF.

This clonotype occurred a few times. This chain joins TRBV20-1 and TRBJ2-7; TRBD2 matches at 7 bases. Trimming cost V 0 bases and J 6 bases; bases outside gene matches: 23. The CDR3 is 19 amino acids. In germline, CDR1 is DFQATT, CDR2 SNEGSKA (reference sequence). CDR3 region: CSARDQSAGEGISSSEQYF. DNA of the CDR3: TGCAGTGCTAGAGATCAATCGGCGGGAGAGGGGATAAGCTCGTCCGAGCAGTACTTC.

The table lists this clonotype with a few counts. This sequence joins TRBV10-3 and TRBJ1-1, with 7 bases fitting TRBD1. This CDR3 region has 16 residues. V was clipped by 0 bases and J by 5 bases; unmatched bases: 9. Germline V gene lookup returns CDR1 ENHRY and CDR2 SYGVKD. The CDR3 reads CAISESIVTGYTEAFF. The CDR3 coding sequence is TGTGCCATCAGTGAGTCGATCGTGACAGGGTATACTGAAGCTTTCTTT.

The chain joins TRBV20-1 to TRBJ2-1, with TRBD1 matching 8 bases. The V segment lost 2 bases and the J segment 13 bases; nucleotides outside the gene matches: 19. CDR1 DFQATT and CDR2 SNEGSKA come from the germline V gene (reference sequence). The CDR3 totals 16 residues. The CDR3 here is CSARPEDRVVFHDQFF. The DNA of the CDR3 is TGCAGTGCTAGACCAGAGGACAGGGTAGTTTTTCACGATCAGTTCTTC.

This chain connects TRBV12-3 or TRBV12-4 to TRBJ2-2; D is uncertain. V lost 7 bases to trimming and J lost 1 base, with 7 bases between them. The CDR3 runs to 13 residues. CDR3 loop: CASIPGNTGELFF. The CDR3 nucleotides read TGTGCCAGCATCCCGGGGAACACCGGGGAGCTGTTTTTT.

The table lists this clonotype with many counts. The rearrangement uses TRBV7-2 and TRBJ2-7; the match to TRBD2 covers 13 bases. The J segment lost 2 bases and the V segment lost 5 bases, leaving 9 bases of the junction unmatched. The CDR3 is 17 amino acids. Germline V gives CDR1 SGHTA, CDR2 FQGNSA. CDR3 sequence reads: CASSLLLAGGRPYEQYF. The CDR3 DNA reads as TGTGCCAGCAGCCTCCTACTAGCGGGGGGGCGGCCCTACGAGCAGTACTTC.